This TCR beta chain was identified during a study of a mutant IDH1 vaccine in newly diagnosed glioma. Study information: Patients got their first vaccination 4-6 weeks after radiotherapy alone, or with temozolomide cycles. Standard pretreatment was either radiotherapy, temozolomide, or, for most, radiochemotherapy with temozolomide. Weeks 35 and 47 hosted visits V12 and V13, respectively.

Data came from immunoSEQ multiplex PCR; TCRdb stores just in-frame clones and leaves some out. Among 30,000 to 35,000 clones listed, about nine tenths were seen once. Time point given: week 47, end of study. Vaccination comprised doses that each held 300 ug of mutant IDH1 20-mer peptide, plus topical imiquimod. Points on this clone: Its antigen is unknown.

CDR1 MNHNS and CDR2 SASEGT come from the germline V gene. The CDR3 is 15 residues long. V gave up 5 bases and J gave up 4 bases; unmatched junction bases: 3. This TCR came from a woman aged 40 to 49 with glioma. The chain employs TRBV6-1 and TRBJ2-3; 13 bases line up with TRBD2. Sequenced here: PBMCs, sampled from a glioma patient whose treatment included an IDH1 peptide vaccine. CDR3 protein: CASSQLAGGPDTQYF. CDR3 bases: TGTGCCAGCAGTCAACTAGCGGGAGGGCCAGATACGCAGTATTTT.